This record looks at one TCR beta chain sequence and its context. Antigen: not known. An end of the junction differs from the germline gene, which may be a read error. This entry is derived from a study of cytomegalovirus exposure and HLA in healthy donors. Study conclusions and caveats: Analysis was carried out at a later point, and it linked a missense DCLRE1C variant to TCR beta V- and J-gene trimming. Upon later analysis, HLA-associated TCR beta chains proved more clonally expanded than other, equally common chains.

This CDR3 comprises 16 residues. In germline, CDR1 is MNHEY, CDR2 SMNVEV (reference sequence). It was with 60 Vbeta and 13 Jbeta primers that the PCR ran. Some clones are missing from TCRdb's copy, which holds only in-frame ones; the method was immunoSEQ multiplex PCR. This repertoire includes under 200,000 clones. The TCR originated in a man aged 25 to 40 in good health and CMV-seronegative. The specimen sequenced was PBMCs. The V and J genes are TRBV27 and TRBJ2-7; possibly TRBD2 for D (7 bases). CDR3 protein: CASSLNPGGQGYEQYF. As DNA, the CDR3 is TGTGCCAGCAGTTTAAATCCCGGGGGGCAAGGGTACGAGCAGTACTTT.